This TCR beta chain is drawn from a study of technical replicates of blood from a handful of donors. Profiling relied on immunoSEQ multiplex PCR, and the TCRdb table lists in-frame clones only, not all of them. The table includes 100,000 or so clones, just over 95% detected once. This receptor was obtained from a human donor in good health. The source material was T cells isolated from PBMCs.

The CDR3 region has the DNA TGTGCCAGCAGCTTTGGCCGACAGGGGGCGGTCGGTGGCTACACCTTC. The encoded protein is CASSFGRQGAVGGYTF. V is TRBV7-9 and J is TRBJ1-2, with TRBD1 identical over 10 bases. The germline CDR1 and CDR2 sequences are SEHNR and FQNEAQ (reference sequence). The CDR3 runs 16 residues. The ends lost 3 bases at V and 7 bases at J; junction bases unmatched: 11.